This is a list of T cell receptor beta chains from one sample in a study of T-cell memory formation after mild COVID-19. MiXCR was run by TCRdb on the 5' RACE reads, yielding one entry per CDR3 protein. The sample lists about 200,000 distinct CDR3 sequences, 7.5% to 10% seen once, with 3.5% to 4% in the top ten. Material for sequencing was PBMCs or a T cell subset sorted from them (not recorded which). Receptor source: a man between 18 and 29 years old who had mild COVID-19 (a few samples of this study predate the infection). Cell type and time point are not known. Each CDR3 is given with its conserved first and last residue. The order of the fields is CDR3 protein, CDR3 DNA, J gene, D gene, V gene, clone size. D genes are given only for firm matches. The size of a clone is reported for some rows only, either as once, few or many, or as a class for expanded clones.

CDR3aa: CASSPFWETQYF
CDR3nt: TGTGCCAGCAGCCCTTTTTGGGAGACCCAGTACTTC
j_gene: TRBJ2-5
d_gene: NA
v_gene: TRBV7-2
abundance: many

CDR3aa: CASSRTDFYRQETQYF
CDR3nt: TGCGCCAGCAGCCGAACCGACTTTTACCGACAAGAGACCCAGTACTTC
j_gene: TRBJ2-5
d_gene: NA
v_gene: TRBV4-1
abundance: few

CDR3aa: CSVGYGDTEAFF
CDR3nt: TGCAGCGTTGGATACGGAGACACTGAAGCTTTCTTT
j_gene: TRBJ1-1
d_gene: NA
v_gene: TRBV29-1
abundance: NA

CDR3aa: CATSRYSRGQNTGELFF
CDR3nt: TGTGCCACCAGCAGATATTCGAGGGGACAGAACACCGGGGAGCTGTTTTTT
j_gene: TRBJ2-2
d_gene: NA
v_gene: TRBV15
abundance: NA

CDR3aa: CASSDQPTGSPLHF
CDR3nt: TGTGCCAGTAGCGATCAACCGACTGGGTCACCCCTCCACTTT
j_gene: TRBJ1-6
d_gene: NA
v_gene: TRBV19
abundance: NA

CDR3aa: CASSFERGNEQFF
CDR3nt: TGTGCCAGCAGCTTCGAGCGGGGCAATGAGCAGTTCTTC
j_gene: TRBJ2-1
d_gene: TRBD2
v_gene: TRBV7-7
abundance: few

CDR3aa: CASSVVGGKNIQYF
CDR3nt: TGTGCCAGCAGCGTAGTTGGGGGCAAAAACATTCAGTACTTC
j_gene: TRBJ2-4
d_gene: NA
v_gene: TRBV9
abundance: many

CDR3aa: CASSQRAEGPTDTQYF
CDR3nt: TGTGCCAGCAGCCAGCGGGCTGAGGGGCCGACAGATACGCAGTATTTT
j_gene: TRBJ2-3
d_gene: NA
v_gene: TRBV7-9
abundance: NA

CDR3aa: CASSPYGQVGTEAFF
CDR3nt: TGTGCCAGTAGTCCTTACGGACAGGTCGGCACTGAAGCTTTCTTT
j_gene: TRBJ1-1
d_gene: TRBD1
v_gene: TRBV19
abundance: NA

CDR3aa: CATTERTGGADTQYF
CDR3nt: TGTGCCACAACAGAGCGAACAGGGGGCGCAGATACGCAGTATTTT
j_gene: TRBJ2-3
d_gene: TRBD1
v_gene: TRBV5-4
abundance: few

CDR3aa: CASSPFKGQYEQYF
CDR3nt: TGCGCCAGCAGCCCCTTTAAAGGGCAATACGAGCAGTACTTC
j_gene: TRBJ2-7
d_gene: NA
v_gene: TRBV5-1
abundance: few

CDR3aa: CASSRDREGSYNEQFF
CDR3nt: TGTGCCAGTAGTAGAGACAGGGAAGGTTCCTACAATGAGCAGTTCTTC
j_gene: TRBJ2-1
d_gene: TRBD1
v_gene: TRBV19
abundance: few

CDR3aa: CSALRSSYNSPLHF
CDR3nt: TGCAGTGCTTTAAGGAGCTCCTATAATTCACCCCTCCACTTT
j_gene: TRBJ1-6
d_gene: NA
v_gene: TRBV20-1
abundance: NA

CDR3aa: CASISSGGALGEQFF
CDR3nt: TGTGCCAGCATTTCCAGCGGGGGGGCCTTGGGTGAGCAGTTCTTC
j_gene: TRBJ2-1
d_gene: TRBD2
v_gene: TRBV6-2/TRBV6-3
abundance: NA

CDR3aa: CASSQGTPAPLHF
CDR3nt: TGTGCCAGCAGCCAAGGGACGCCGGCACCCCTCCACTTT
j_gene: TRBJ1-6
d_gene: NA
v_gene: TRBV3-1
abundance: NA

CDR3aa: CSAPLGQTNQPQHF
CDR3nt: TGCAGTGCTCCCCTGGGGCAGACAAATCAGCCCCAGCATTTT
j_gene: TRBJ1-5
d_gene: NA
v_gene: TRBV20-1
abundance: NA

CDR3aa: CASSRSGTGDPLATQYF
CDR3nt: TGTGCCAGCAGCAGATCCGGGACAGGGGATCCCTTGGCGACCCAGTACTTC
j_gene: TRBJ2-5
d_gene: TRBD1
v_gene: TRBV7-9
abundance: NA

CDR3aa: CATRDPGGTQYF
CDR3nt: TGCGCCACCAGGGATCCCGGGGGGACCCAGTACTTC
j_gene: TRBJ2-5
d_gene: NA
v_gene: TRBV5-1
abundance: many

CDR3aa: CASSQCQGQLGYEQFF
CDR3nt: TGCGCCAGCAGTCAATGCCAAGGCCAACTCGGGTATGAGCAGTTCTTC
j_gene: TRBJ2-1
d_gene: NA
v_gene: TRBV23-1
abundance: many

CDR3aa: CATSRGTGYEQYF
CDR3nt: TGTGCCACCTCCCGAGGGACTGGGTACGAGCAGTACTTC
j_gene: TRBJ2-7
d_gene: NA
v_gene: TRBV11-2
abundance: NA

CDR3aa: CASSRISGVHEQYF
CDR3nt: TGTGCCAGCAGCCGGATATCAGGGGTCCACGAGCAGTACTTC
j_gene: TRBJ2-7
d_gene: NA
v_gene: TRBV6-5
abundance: NA

CDR3aa: CASSFYGTEKNIQYF
CDR3nt: TGTGCCAGCAGCTTCTATGGGACAGAAAAAAACATTCAGTACTTC
j_gene: TRBJ2-4
d_gene: TRBD1
v_gene: TRBV7-2
abundance: many

CDR3aa: CASSRRLAGWIAYEQYF
CDR3nt: TGTGCCAGCAGCCGAAGACTAGCGGGGTGGATCGCCTACGAGCAGTACTTC
j_gene: TRBJ2-7
d_gene: TRBD2
v_gene: TRBV5-6
abundance: few

CDR3aa: CSPQRGTEAFF
CDR3nt: TGCAGTCCCCAACGGGGCACTGAAGCTTTCTTT
j_gene: TRBJ1-1
d_gene: NA
v_gene: TRBV20-1
abundance: few

CDR3aa: CASSSTWAQIAFF
CDR3nt: TGTGCCAGCAGTTCCACCTGGGCCCAAATAGCTTTCTTT
j_gene: TRBJ1-1
d_gene: NA
v_gene: TRBV27
abundance: NA

CDR3aa: CASSLEAGTRETQYF
CDR3nt: TGCGCCAGCAGCTTGGAAGCGGGGACTCGAGAGACCCAGTACTTC
j_gene: TRBJ2-5
d_gene: TRBD2
v_gene: TRBV5-1
abundance: few

CDR3aa: CASTSTRGSNQPQHF
CDR3nt: TGTGCCAGCACCTCCACCAGGGGTAGCAATCAGCCCCAGCATTTT
j_gene: TRBJ1-5
d_gene: NA
v_gene: TRBV7-2
abundance: NA

CDR3aa: CASSLAGGRTGELFF
CDR3nt: TGTGCCAGCAGCTTAGCCGGGGGGCGGACCGGGGAGCTGTTTTTT
j_gene: TRBJ2-2
d_gene: NA
v_gene: TRBV7-2
abundance: many

CDR3aa: CATSGGLAGSSYNEQFF
CDR3nt: TGTGCCACCAGTGGGGGACTAGCGGGGAGCTCCTACAATGAGCAGTTCTTC
j_gene: TRBJ2-1
d_gene: TRBD2
v_gene: TRBV24-1
abundance: many

CDR3aa: CASRTLGRATNEKLFF
CDR3nt: TGTGCCAGCCGAACCCTCGGCAGGGCCACTAATGAAAAACTGTTTTTT
j_gene: TRBJ1-4
d_gene: NA
v_gene: TRBV6-5
abundance: NA

CDR3aa: CSAYRANYGYTF
CDR3nt: TGCAGTGCTTACAGGGCTAACTATGGCTACACCTTC
j_gene: TRBJ1-2
d_gene: NA
v_gene: TRBV20-1
abundance: few

CDR3aa: CASSSGGEDTGELFF
CDR3nt: TGTGCCAGCAGCTCAGGGGGCGAGGACACCGGGGAGCTGTTTTTT
j_gene: TRBJ2-2
d_gene: TRBD1
v_gene: TRBV12-3/TRBV12-4
abundance: once

CDR3aa: CASSLALTQETQYF
CDR3nt: TGTGCCAGCAGCTTAGCACTGACCCAAGAGACCCAGTACTTC
j_gene: TRBJ2-5
d_gene: NA
v_gene: TRBV7-2
abundance: once

CDR3aa: CASSRGTYTEAFF
CDR3nt: TGTGCCAGCAGCCGCGGGACCTACACTGAAGCTTTCTTT
j_gene: TRBJ1-1
d_gene: NA
v_gene: TRBV7-9
abundance: NA

CDR3aa: CASSKGTSGVETQYF
CDR3nt: TGCGCCAGCAGCAAGGGGACTAGCGGGGTCGAGACCCAGTACTTC
j_gene: TRBJ2-5
d_gene: TRBD2
v_gene: TRBV5-1
abundance: few

CDR3aa: CASSQDFGYWRGDEQFF
CDR3nt: TGCGCCAGCAGCCAAGATTTTGGGTACTGGCGGGGCGATGAGCAGTTCTTC
j_gene: TRBJ2-1
d_gene: NA
v_gene: TRBV4-3
abundance: many

CDR3aa: CASSLGSARDTEAFF
CDR3nt: TGTGCCAGCAGCTTGGGCAGTGCTCGGGATACTGAAGCTTTCTTT
j_gene: TRBJ1-1
d_gene: NA
v_gene: TRBV5-4
abundance: NA

CDR3aa: CASSRSDTGELFF
CDR3nt: TGTGCCAGCAGCCGAAGCGATACCGGGGAGCTGTTTTTT
j_gene: TRBJ2-2
d_gene: NA
v_gene: TRBV7-8
abundance: NA

CDR3aa: CASSWTSGGQYNEQFF
CDR3nt: TGTGCCAGCAGTTGGACTAGCGGGGGACAATACAATGAGCAGTTCTTC
j_gene: TRBJ2-1
d_gene: TRBD2
v_gene: TRBV12-3/TRBV12-4
abundance: few

CDR3aa: CASSQLQGDNEQFF
CDR3nt: TGTGCCAGCAGCCAACTCCAGGGGGACAATGAGCAGTTCTTC
j_gene: TRBJ2-1
d_gene: TRBD1
v_gene: TRBV9
abundance: few

CDR3aa: CSVHGGSSLHF
CDR3nt: TGCAGTGTTCACGGGGGAAGCTCCCTCCACTTT
j_gene: TRBJ1-6
d_gene: NA
v_gene: TRBV20-1
abundance: many

CDR3aa: CASSLWGGASNEAFF
CDR3nt: TGCGCCAGCAGCTTGTGGGGGGGGGCGTCCAATGAAGCTTTCTTT
j_gene: TRBJ1-1
d_gene: NA
v_gene: TRBV5-1
abundance: many

CDR3aa: CASRGGRDTEAFF
CDR3nt: TGTGCCAGCAGGGGGGGTCGGGACACTGAAGCTTTCTTT
j_gene: TRBJ1-1
d_gene: NA
v_gene: TRBV7-9
abundance: few

CDR3aa: CASSFTGLDQPQHF
CDR3nt: TGTGCCAGCAGCTTCACAGGGTTAGATCAGCCCCAGCATTTT
j_gene: TRBJ1-5
d_gene: NA
v_gene: TRBV7-2
abundance: NA

CDR3aa: CASSNTGEYNEQFF
CDR3nt: TGTGCCAGCAGCAACACAGGGGAGTACAATGAGCAGTTCTTC
j_gene: TRBJ2-1
d_gene: TRBD1
v_gene: TRBV5-4
abundance: NA

CDR3aa: CASSLTNLGDTQYF
CDR3nt: TGCGCCAGCAGCTTGACAAACCTGGGAGATACGCAGTATTTT
j_gene: TRBJ2-3
d_gene: NA
v_gene: TRBV5-1
abundance: few

CDR3aa: CSARPPSYNSPLHF
CDR3nt: TGCAGTGCTAGACCGCCCTCCTATAATTCACCCCTCCACTTT
j_gene: TRBJ1-6
d_gene: NA
v_gene: TRBV20-1
abundance: few

CDR3aa: CATSRGPSGADNEQFF
CDR3nt: TGTGCCACCAGCAGAGGCCCTAGCGGGGCTGACAATGAGCAGTTCTTC
j_gene: TRBJ2-1
d_gene: TRBD2
v_gene: TRBV15
abundance: few

CDR3aa: CASSKTEETQYF
CDR3nt: TGTGCCAGCAGTAAAACAGAAGAGACCCAGTACTTC
j_gene: TRBJ2-5
d_gene: NA
v_gene: TRBV2
abundance: few

CDR3aa: CASSQSGGVYTDTQYF
CDR3nt: TGTGCCAGCAGCCAGAGCGGGGGGGTTTACACAGATACGCAGTATTTT
j_gene: TRBJ2-3
d_gene: TRBD2
v_gene: TRBV5-5
abundance: few

CDR3aa: CASSIPFTEAFF
CDR3nt: TGTGCCAGTAGTATCCCGTTCACTGAAGCTTTCTTT
j_gene: TRBJ1-1
d_gene: NA
v_gene: TRBV19
abundance: few

CDR3aa: CASSPAGLGTDTQYF
CDR3nt: TGTGCCAGCTCACCAGCGGGCCTGGGGACAGATACGCAGTATTTT
j_gene: TRBJ2-3
d_gene: NA
v_gene: TRBV18
abundance: many

CDR3aa: CASSPLGLAGELFF
CDR3nt: TGCGCCAGCAGTCCTCTGGGGTTGGCCGGGGAGCTGTTTTTT
j_gene: TRBJ2-2
d_gene: NA
v_gene: TRBV4-3
abundance: few